This TCR beta chain was captured in a study of beta chain features in type 1 diabetes. Turning to the study itself: Cells sorted and examined across all samples totaled approximately 100,000,000. Findings of the study overall: Among all four CD4+ subsets, Type 1 diabetes patients had TCRB CDR3s that were moderately but significantly shorter. There was no resolution here of whether HLA type influences TCRB rearrangement.

As every portion of the isolated RNA was reverse transcribed, the sequencing read expressed TCRB transcripts. Each sample of naive, central memory or regulatory T cells had, on average, approximately 3.5 million reads. Using immunoSEQ multiplex PCR, the repertoire was profiled, and TCRdb retains in-frame clones only, with some absent. The sample contains 95,000 to 150,000 clones, roughly 15% of which appear only once. With respect to this clone: Its antigen is not identified.

This receptor was identified in a man aged 25 to 45 with type 1 diabetes. Material for sequencing was central memory CD4+ T cells from blood.

The CDR3, as DNA: TGTGCCTGGGGACAGACCCAAGAGACCCAGTACTTC. Amino acid sequence: CAWGQTQETQYF. J is TRBJ2-5 and V is TRBV30; a weak D match, TRBD1 (6 bases). V lost 5 bases and J 1 base, leaving 8 bases between the germline ends. This CDR3 is built from 12 residues. The germline gives CDR1 GTSNPN, CDR2 SVGIG (reference sequence).